Presented here are 24 T cell receptor beta chains from one specimen sequenced in a study of glioma-infiltrating T cells. Amplification of TCR alpha and beta CDR3 regions from RNA used iRepertoire nested multiplex PCR. TCRdb re-derived calls from the multiplex PCR reads in MiXCR, one entry per CDR3 protein. The table includes around 390,000 distinct CDR3 sequences, roughly two fifths detected once. The specimen sequenced was glioma tissue, nonneoplastic brain tissue, or PBMCs (not recorded which). These receptors came from a human donor with low-grade glioma or glioblastoma, undergoing nonglioma brain surgery, or in good health (not recorded which).

Note on this clonotype: A much more abundant neighbour one base away suggests this may be a read error. V gene TRBV27 combines with J gene TRBJ1-2; tentatively, D is TRBD1 (6 bases). CDR1 is MNHEY, CDR2 SMNVEV, per germline (reference sequence). This CDR3 has 14 amino acids. Trimming removed 7 bases at V and 3 bases at J, with 15 bases between. In DNA, the CDR3 is TGTGCCAGCAATTGGCAGGGGCAAGACTATGGCTACACCTTC. This sequence encodes CASNWQGQDYGYTF.

This clonotype showed up many times. The V call is TRBV28, the J call TRBJ1-1; no definite D call. There are 11 residues in the CDR3. Between the trimmed V and J ends, which lost 3 bases and 2 bases, there was a span of 1 base. Germline CDR1 MDHEN, CDR2 SYDVKM. CDR3 sequence reads: CASSFNTEAFF. The CDR3 bases are TGTGCCAGCAGTTTCAACACTGAAGCTTTCTTT.

Many counts were recorded for this clonotype. The V gene is TRBV20-1, the J gene TRBJ1-2; unclear D gene. This CDR3 contains 13 residues. Germline CDR1 reads DFQATT; CDR2 reads SNEGSKA (reference sequence). Trimming removed 6 bases at V and 4 bases at J, with 15 bases between. CDR3 residues: CSARGPLVYGYTF. The CDR3 coding sequence is TGCAGTGCCCGTGGGCCGCTAGTCTATGGCTACACCTTC.

This clonotype was counted between two and nine times. The chain uses TRBV6-2 or TRBV6-3 and TRBJ2-7, with D unclear. This CDR3 spans 13 amino acids. In germline, CDR1 is MNHEY, CDR2 SVGEGT. Trimming stripped 7 bases from V and 7 bases from J, with 17 bases between. The CDR3 DNA is TGTGCCAGCACCCTAAGCCCCTTTGGGGAGCAGTACTTC. The encoded protein is CASTLSPFGEQYF.

The rearrangement joins TRBV2 to TRBJ2-5; TRBD2 might be the D (6 bases). The CDR3 spans 12 residues. The V end lost 8 bases, the J end lost 5 bases, and 12 bases lay between the germline ends. Germline loops: CDR1 SNHLY, CDR2 FYNNEI. The CDR3 nucleotides are TGTGCCAGCCGACTAGGTAGTGAGACCCAGTACTTC. Translating gives CASRLGSETQYF.

The rearrangement joins TRBV12-3 or TRBV12-4 to TRBJ2-1; TRBD2 matches at 12 bases. V trimming: 7 bases; J trimming: 10 bases; junction bases outside the gene matches: 14. CDR3 length: 16 amino acids. The CDR3 DNA follows: TGTGCCAGCATCCCCCAACTAGCGGGAGGACACATCGAGCAGTTCTTC. Its protein is CASIPQLAGGHIEQFF.

This chain uses TRBV5-4 with TRBJ1-5; no clear D. Germline V CDR1 and CDR2: SGHNT, YYREEE (reference sequence). V was trimmed by 0 bases and J by 7 bases, leaving 17 bases between them. The CDR3 consists of 16 residues. CDR3 DNA: TGTGCCAGCAGCTTGGCGGAGGGAATAGGTTTCCAGCCCCAGCATTTT. Translated: CASSLAEGIGFQPQHF. The entire variable domain, with the rest obtained from reference TRBV5-4 and TRBJ1-5, is as follows: ETGVTQSPTHLIKTRGQQVTLRCSSQSGHNTVSWYQQALGQGPQFIFQYYREEENGRGNFPPRFSGLQFPNYSSELNVNALELDDSALYLCASSLAEGIGFQPQHFGDGTRLSIL.

In this sample, this clonotype turned up many times. The chain has TRBV27 and TRBJ1-4, with a tentative D call TRBD1 (6 bases). The CDR3 loop spans 15 amino acids. V was shortened by 5 bases and J by 8 bases, with 18 bases between the two germline ends. Germline values: CDR1 MNHEY, CDR2 SMNVEV (reference sequence). CDR3 loop: CASSLRQVNIEKLFF. The CDR3 nucleotides read TGTGCCAGCAGTCTTAGACAGGTCAATATCGAAAAACTGTTTTTT.

As to this clonotype: At one end, the junction sequence differs from germline, possibly due to a read error. This rearrangement joins TRBV6-6 to TRBJ2-1; D is unresolved. The germline V gene encodes CDR1 MNHNY and CDR2 SVGAGI (reference sequence). This CDR3 contains 15 residues. Written as DNA, the CDR3 is TGTGCCAGCAGTTACTCTCGCCTTACAGTGGGTGAGAAGTTCTTC. Its protein is CASSYSRLTVGEKFF.

This clonotype is a singleton in its sample. V and J are TRBV28 and TRBJ1-6; maybe TRBD1 (5 bases). Trimming removed 9 bases at V and 5 bases at J, with 11 bases between. The CDR3 consists of 13 residues. Germline CDR1 reads MDHEN; CDR2 reads SYDVKM. The CDR3 reads CARWGRNNSPLHF. The CDR3 region has the DNA TGTGCCAGATGGGGCCGGAATAATTCACCCCTCCACTTT.

This clonotype occurred a few times. The chain combines TRBV27 with TRBJ2-7; TRBD2 aligns across 7 bases. The CDR3 has 16 amino acids. V lost 1 base and J lost 2; bases outside the gene matches: 8. The germline V gene encodes CDR1 MNHEY and CDR2 SMNVEV (reference sequence). The CDR3 protein is CASSLFISGSPYEQYF. The CDR3 DNA is TGTGCCAGCAGTTTATTTATTAGCGGGTCCCCCTACGAGCAGTACTTC.

The CDR3 DNA is TGTGCCAGCAGCCCGACGGTGGGGCAGTACAATGAGCAGTTCTTC. Residues: CASSPTVGQYNEQFF. The chain uses TRBV5-4 and TRBJ2-1, with D perhaps TRBD1 (5 bases). From germline, CDR1 is SGHNT and CDR2 YYREEE (reference sequence). This CDR3 has 15 amino acids. Trimming took off 4 bases at V and 4 bases at J, with 15 bases between the two ends.

This clonotype was detected only a few times. The rearrangement uses TRBV7-9 and TRBJ1-1, with D perhaps TRBD1 (6 bases). Trimming left V 4 bases short and J 5 bases short, with 20 bases between. The CDR3 is made up of 16 amino acids. Per the germline V gene, CDR1 is SEHNR and CDR2 is FQNEAQ (reference sequence). CDR3: CASSSGGPRLRTEAFF. DNA for the CDR3: TGTGCCAGCAGCTCTGGGGGGCCAAGGCTGAGGACTGAAGCTTTCTTT.

This clonotype was counted a few times. The chain combines TRBV6-6 with TRBJ2-7, with TRBD1 matching 7 bases. V trimming: 2 bases; J trimming: 5 bases; junction bases outside the gene matches: 15. Germline V gene data show CDR1 as MNHNY and CDR2 as SVGAGI (reference sequence). CDR3 length equals 17 residues. CDR3 protein: CASSYTPIRDRVNEQYF. In nucleotides, the CDR3 is TGTGCCAGCAGTTACACCCCCATCCGAGACAGGGTGAACGAGCAGTACTTC.

This sequence joins TRBV7-9 and TRBJ2-7; the D gene is possibly TRBD1 (5 bases). The CDR3 length is 12 residues. Trimming cost V 7 bases and J 5 bases, with 12 bases left between them. The germline gives CDR1 SEHNR, CDR2 FQNEAQ (reference sequence). CDR3: CASTHLGDEQYF. The CDR3 DNA follows: TGTGCCAGCACCCACCTAGGGGACGAGCAGTACTTC.

The chain carries TRBV6-2 or TRBV6-3 and TRBJ2-1, with D unclear. V was pared by 8 bases and J by 0 bases, with 14 bases between. There are 15 residues in the CDR3. CDR1 and CDR2 (germline): MNHEY, SVGEGT. Here the CDR3 reads CASGRLANSYNEQFF. The CDR3, as DNA: TGTGCCAGCGGCCGCCTGGCGAACTCCTACAATGAGCAGTTCTTC.

This clonotype was counted at least ten times. The rearrangement links TRBV27 to TRBJ1-2; no reliable D call. The V end was cut by 0 bases, the J end by 6 bases, with 11 bases between. The germline gives CDR1 MNHEY, CDR2 SMNVEV (reference sequence). The CDR3 is made up of 14 amino acids. CDR3 DNA sequence: TGTGCCAGCAGTTTATCTCGGGCCGGAAATGGCTACACCTTC. Translating it yields CASSLSRAGNGYTF.

As regards this clonotype: It may be a read error: a sequence one base away is much more abundant. The chain employs TRBV6-1 and TRBJ2-7; tentative D call: TRBD2 (6 bases). Trimming removed 8 bases at V and 3 bases at J, with 17 bases between. This CDR3 has 14 amino acids. In germline, CDR1 is MNHNS, CDR2 SASEGT. CDR3 loop: CASSANGRVYEQYF. Written as DNA, the CDR3 is TGTGCCAGCTCGGCTAACGGGAGAGTCTACGAGCAGTACTTC.

This clonotype showed up just once. V usage is TRBV3-1 and J usage is TRBJ1-2; TRBD1 matches at 12 bases. Losses at the gene ends were 2 bases for V and 7 bases for J; bases not matched to a gene: 11. The length of the CDR3 is 17 residues. Germline values: CDR1 LGHDT, CDR2 YNNKEL (reference sequence). DNA of the CDR3: TGTGCCAGCAGCCAACCGGGACAGGGGGCATCGTGTGGTGGCTACACCTTC. It translates to CASSQPGQGASCGGYTF.

This clonotype has a count of ten or more. The chain links TRBV6-6 to TRBJ2-3; possible D gene TRBD1, 5 bases. The CDR3 is 14 amino acids. Germline CDR1 reads MNHNY; CDR2 reads SVGAGI (reference sequence). V was trimmed by 2 bases and J by 0 bases, leaving 6 bases between them. DNA of the CDR3: TGTGCCAGCAGTTACGCAGGGAGCACAGATACGCAGTATTTT. This sequence encodes CASSYAGSTDTQYF.

This clonotype was found a few times. The genes are TRBV2 and TRBJ2-3; D not resolved. This CDR3 spans 15 amino acids. Germline V gives CDR1 SNHLY, CDR2 FYNNEI. With 0 bases removed from V and 5 bases from J, the gap between germline ends came to 12 bases. CDR3 bases: TGTGCCAGCAGTGAAGCGTGGCTATCCTTAGATACGCAGTATTTT. Amino acids: CASSEAWLSLDTQYF.

This clonotype was counted at least ten times. V and J are TRBV20-1 and TRBJ2-7; D might be TRBD1 or TRBD2, each matching 5 bases. The CDR3 extends over 12 amino acids. With 4 bases removed from V and 12 bases from J, the gap between germline ends came to 19 bases. Germline CDR1 DFQATT, CDR2 SNEGSKA (reference sequence). The chain's CDR3 is CSATLGAFGGYF. CDR3 bases: TGCAGTGCTACCCTCGGGGCCTTCGGAGGGTACTTC.

The chain uses TRBV4-1 and TRBJ2-5; D is unclear. The length of the CDR3 is 14 residues. Germline loops: CDR1 MGHRA, CDR2 YSYEKL. V lost 1 base, J lost 3 bases, and 9 bases lay in between. CDR3 bases: TGCGCCAGCAGCCAAGTGGGCAGAAAAGAGACCCAGTACTTC. This sequence encodes CASSQVGRKETQYF.

This clonotype was counted ten times or more. This chain joins TRBV27 and TRBJ1-1; TRBD1 matches 11 bases. Per the germline V gene, CDR1 is MNHEY and CDR2 is SMNVEV (reference sequence). The J segment lost 5 bases and the V segment lost 3 bases, leaving 5 bases of the junction unmatched. This CDR3 comprises 15 residues. The CDR3 nucleotides read TGTGCCAGCAGTTTCGGGACAGGGGGTTGGACTGAAGCTTTCTTT. Translation: CASSFGTGGWTEAFF.